The source of this T cell receptor beta chain is a study of tumor-infiltrating lymphocytes in localized non-small cell lung cancer. This clone has only a few counts. The V end lost 4 bases, the J end lost 5 bases, and 18 bases lay between the germline ends. The CDR3 loop spans 15 amino acids. Germline V gene lookup returns CDR1 SGDLS and CDR2 YYNGEE. Assay: immunoSEQ multiplex PCR; the TCRdb copy retains only in-frame clones and omits some. Found here are 17,000 or so clones, roughly four fifths of them singletons; the top ten hold over 6%. This TCR was sampled from a human donor with non-small cell lung cancer. Input material: lung tumor tissue. The genes are TRBV9 and TRBJ2-5; D possibly corresponds to TRBD2 (6 bases). CDR3 loop: CASSSLPSSDETQYF. CDR3 DNA sequence: TGTGCCAGCAGCTCCCTCCCTTCTAGCGATGAGACCCAGTACTTC.